This T cell receptor beta chain came from a study of blood T cell repertoires in COVID-19. The authors' processing: Estimates of nucleated cell counts were drawn from the amplification of reference gene primers. Profiled with immunoSEQ multiplex PCR; TCRdb holds only in-frame clones, not every one. That table furnishes V, J and clone size, whereas the DNA furnished D and trimming. Of about 210,000 clones detected, around 80% appear once; the ten largest clones hold roughly 8.8%. Looked up from germline, CDR1 is KGHDR and CDR2 is SFDVKD. Trimming shortened V by 7 bases and J by 2 bases, and 16 bases separated the two germline ends. The CDR3 is 15 residues long.

The sample comprised peripheral blood. The clonotype originates from a woman in her forties or fifties with acute or convalescent COVID-19. The chain employs TRBV24-1 and TRBJ2-5, with D possibly matching TRBD1 (6 bases). The CDR3 DNA reads as TGTGCCACCAGGGAACAGGGTAGAGGACAAGAGACCCAGTACTTC. Protein: CATREQGRGQETQYF.